This T cell receptor beta chain was captured by sequencing in a study of cytomegalovirus exposure and HLA in healthy donors. General study points: HLA-A and HLA-B allele assignments for most subjects were reportedly predicted accurately using TCR beta sequences.

The CDR3 consists of 13 residues. V lost 4 bases, J lost 2 bases, and 6 bases lay in between. The germline CDR1 and CDR2 sequences are SGHVS and FNYEAQ. The PCR ran on 60 Vbeta and 13 Jbeta primers. Method: immunoSEQ multiplex PCR; TCRdb's copy keeps in-frame clones and lacks some. This sample has 100,000 to 120,000 clones, with around 80% found just once. The donors (healthy individuals) were bone marrow donors. There were likely unrecorded immune exposures, though donors were nominally healthy when sampled. Regarding this clone: Its antigen is as yet unknown.

The source material was PBMCs. The TCR originated in a man under 40 in good health and CMV-seronegative. The chain combines TRBV7-6 with TRBJ2-1; D remains ambiguous. The CDR3, as DNA: TGTGCCAGCAGCTCCCTCCCCTACAATGAGCAGTTCTTC. Its protein is CASSSLPYNEQFF.